This T cell receptor (beta chain) was identified during a study of cytomegalovirus exposure and HLA in healthy donors. Points from the study as a whole: Overall, roughly 150 TCR beta chains were annotated as cytomegalovirus-associated. TCR sequences were mostly rare, though some public TCRs occurred in many donors.

For this clone: Its antigen is not identified.

CDR3 length: 14 amino acids. Germline loops: CDR1 LGHNA, CDR2 YNFKEQ. Trimming removed 3 bases from V and 5 bases from J; junction bases left unmatched: 1. Measured with immunoSEQ multiplex PCR; TCRdb has only the in-frame clones, and not every one. The table lists 200,000 to 250,000 clones, about 86% of them singletons. The chain recombines TRBV4-2 with TRBJ2-2; the match to TRBD1 covers 9 bases. The receptor was derived from a man between 18 and 29 years old in good health and CMV-seronegative. Sequencing was performed on PBMCs. CDR3 bases: TGTGCCAGCAGCCAGGGGACAGGGACCGGGGAGCTGTTTTTT. This codes for CASSQGTGTGELFF.